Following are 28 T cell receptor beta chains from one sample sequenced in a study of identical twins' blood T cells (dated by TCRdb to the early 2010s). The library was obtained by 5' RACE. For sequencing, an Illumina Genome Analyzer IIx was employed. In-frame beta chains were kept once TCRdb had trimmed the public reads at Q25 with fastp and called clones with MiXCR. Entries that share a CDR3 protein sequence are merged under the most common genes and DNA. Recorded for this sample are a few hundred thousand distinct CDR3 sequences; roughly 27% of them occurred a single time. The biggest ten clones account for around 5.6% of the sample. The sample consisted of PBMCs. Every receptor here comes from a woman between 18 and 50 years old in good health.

CDR3 amino acids: CASGGLAGGGELFF. CDR3 coding DNA: TGTGCCAGCGGTGGACTAGCGGGAGGGGGGGAGCTGTTTTTT. V and J are TRBV27 and TRBJ2-2, with 15 positions matching TRBD2. Germline CDR1 reads MNHEY; CDR2 reads SMNVEV (reference sequence). V trimming: 8 bases; J trimming: 8 bases; junction bases outside the gene matches: 3. The CDR3 totals 14 residues.

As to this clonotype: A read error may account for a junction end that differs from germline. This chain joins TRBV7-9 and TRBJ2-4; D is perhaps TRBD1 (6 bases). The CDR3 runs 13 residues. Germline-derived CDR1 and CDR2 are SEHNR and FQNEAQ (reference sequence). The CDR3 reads CASSLPGVNIHYF. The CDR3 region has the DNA TGTGCCAGCAGCTTACCAGGGGTTAACATTCATTACTTC.

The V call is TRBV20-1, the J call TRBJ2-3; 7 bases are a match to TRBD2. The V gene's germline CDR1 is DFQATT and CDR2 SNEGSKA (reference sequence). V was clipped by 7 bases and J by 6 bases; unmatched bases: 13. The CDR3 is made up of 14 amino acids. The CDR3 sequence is CSVPKASGIDTQYF. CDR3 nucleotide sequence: TGCAGTGTTCCCAAGGCTAGCGGTATCGATACGCAGTATTTT.

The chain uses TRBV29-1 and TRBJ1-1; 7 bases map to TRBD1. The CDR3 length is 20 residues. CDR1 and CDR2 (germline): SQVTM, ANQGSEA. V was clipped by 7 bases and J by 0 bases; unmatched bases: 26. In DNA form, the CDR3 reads TGCAGCGCGACTACGACAGCGAGACAGGGACTAAGTGAAATGAACACTGAAGCTTTCTTT. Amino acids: CSATTTARQGLSEMNTEAFF.

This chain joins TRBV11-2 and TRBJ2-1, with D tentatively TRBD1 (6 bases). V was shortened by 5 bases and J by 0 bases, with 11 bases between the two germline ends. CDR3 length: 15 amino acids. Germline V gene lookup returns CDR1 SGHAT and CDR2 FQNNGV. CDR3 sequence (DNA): TGTGCCAGCAGCCCCGGGACAAACTCCTACAATGAGCAGTTCTTC. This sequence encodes CASSPGTNSYNEQFF. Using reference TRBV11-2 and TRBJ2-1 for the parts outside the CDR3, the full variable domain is EAGVAQSPRYKIIEKRQSVAFWCNPISGHATLYWYQQILGQGPKLLIQFQNNGVVDDSQLPKDRFSAERLKGVDSTLKIQPAKLEDSAVYLCASSPGTNSYNEQFFGPGTRLTVL.

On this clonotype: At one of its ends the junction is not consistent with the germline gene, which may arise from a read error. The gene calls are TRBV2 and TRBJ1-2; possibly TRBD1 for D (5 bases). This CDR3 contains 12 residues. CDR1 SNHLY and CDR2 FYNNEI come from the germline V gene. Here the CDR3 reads CTSSATAYGYTF. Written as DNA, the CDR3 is TGTACCAGCAGCGCGACAGCCTATGGCTACACCTTC.

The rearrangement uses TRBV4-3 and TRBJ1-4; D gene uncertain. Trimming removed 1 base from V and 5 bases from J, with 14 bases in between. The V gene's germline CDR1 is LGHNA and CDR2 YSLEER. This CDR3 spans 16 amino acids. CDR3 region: CASSQGLTPRNEKLFF. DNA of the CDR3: TGCGCCAGCAGCCAAGGTTTGACGCCCAGGAATGAAAAACTGTTTTTT.

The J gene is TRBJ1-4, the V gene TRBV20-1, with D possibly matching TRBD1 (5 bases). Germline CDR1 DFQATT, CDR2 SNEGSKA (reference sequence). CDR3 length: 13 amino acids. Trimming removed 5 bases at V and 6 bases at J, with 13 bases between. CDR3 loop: CSAFGLGHEKLFF. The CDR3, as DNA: TGCAGTGCTTTTGGATTGGGACATGAAAAACTGTTTTTT.

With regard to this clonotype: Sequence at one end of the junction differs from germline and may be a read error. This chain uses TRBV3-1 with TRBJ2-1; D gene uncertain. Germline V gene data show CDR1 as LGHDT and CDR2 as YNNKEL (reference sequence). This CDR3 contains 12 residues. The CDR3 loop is CASNQWVHEQFF. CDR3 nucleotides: TGTGCCAGCAACCAATGGGTCCATGAGCAGTTCTTC.

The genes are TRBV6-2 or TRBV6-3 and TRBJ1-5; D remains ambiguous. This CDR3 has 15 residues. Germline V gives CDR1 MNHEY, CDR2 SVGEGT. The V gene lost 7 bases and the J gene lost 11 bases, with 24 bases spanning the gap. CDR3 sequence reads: CASTLTRQARDAQHF. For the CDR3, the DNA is TGTGCCAGCACCCTTACGAGGCAGGCCCGGGATGCCCAGCATTTT.

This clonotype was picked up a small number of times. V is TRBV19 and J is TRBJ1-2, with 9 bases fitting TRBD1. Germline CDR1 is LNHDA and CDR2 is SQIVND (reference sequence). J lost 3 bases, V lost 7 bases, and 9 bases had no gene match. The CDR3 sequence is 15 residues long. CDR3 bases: TGTGCCAGTACTCGGGACAGGGCGCTTGACTATGGCTACACCTTC. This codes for CASTRDRALDYGYTF.

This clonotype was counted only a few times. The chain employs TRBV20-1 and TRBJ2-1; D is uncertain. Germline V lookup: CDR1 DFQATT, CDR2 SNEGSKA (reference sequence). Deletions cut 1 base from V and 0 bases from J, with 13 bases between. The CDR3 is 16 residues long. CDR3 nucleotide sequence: TGCAGTGCTAGAGCCCCAGGACGGAGCTCCTACAATGAGCAGTTCTTC. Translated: CSARAPGRSSYNEQFF.

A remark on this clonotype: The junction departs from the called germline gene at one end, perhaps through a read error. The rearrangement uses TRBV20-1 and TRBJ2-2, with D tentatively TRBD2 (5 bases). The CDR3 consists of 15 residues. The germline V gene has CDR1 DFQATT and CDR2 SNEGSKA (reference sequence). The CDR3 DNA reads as TGCAGTGCTAGAGTACCGGGGAAGAACACCGGGGAGCTGGTTTTT. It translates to CSARVPGKNTGELVF.

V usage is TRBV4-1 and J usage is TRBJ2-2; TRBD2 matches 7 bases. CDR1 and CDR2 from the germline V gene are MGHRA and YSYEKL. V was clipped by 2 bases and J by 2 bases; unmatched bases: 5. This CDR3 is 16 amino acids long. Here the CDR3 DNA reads TGCGCCAGCAGCCAACTGCCTAGCGGAAACACCGGGGAGCTGTTTTTT. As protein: CASSQLPSGNTGELFF.

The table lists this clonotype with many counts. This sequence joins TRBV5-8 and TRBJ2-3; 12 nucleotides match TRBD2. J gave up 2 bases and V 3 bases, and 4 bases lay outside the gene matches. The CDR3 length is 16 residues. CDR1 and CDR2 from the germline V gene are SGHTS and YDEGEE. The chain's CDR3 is CASSSWTSGDTDTQYF. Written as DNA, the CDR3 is TGTGCCAGCAGCTCATGGACTAGCGGGGACACAGATACGCAGTATTTT.

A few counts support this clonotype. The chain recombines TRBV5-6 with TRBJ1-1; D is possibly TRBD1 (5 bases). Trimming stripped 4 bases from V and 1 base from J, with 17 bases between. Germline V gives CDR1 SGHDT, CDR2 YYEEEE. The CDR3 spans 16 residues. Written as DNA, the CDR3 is TGTGCCAGCAGCGCAAACCCGGGACTTCCGAACACTGAAGCTTTCTTT. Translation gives CASSANPGLPNTEAFF.

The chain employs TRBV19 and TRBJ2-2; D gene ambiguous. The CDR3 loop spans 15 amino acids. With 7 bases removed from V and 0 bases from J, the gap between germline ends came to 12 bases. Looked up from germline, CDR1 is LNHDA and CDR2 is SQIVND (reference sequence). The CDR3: CASKVGNSNTGELFF. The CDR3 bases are TGTGCCAGTAAAGTGGGCAATTCGAACACCGGGGAGCTGTTTTTT.

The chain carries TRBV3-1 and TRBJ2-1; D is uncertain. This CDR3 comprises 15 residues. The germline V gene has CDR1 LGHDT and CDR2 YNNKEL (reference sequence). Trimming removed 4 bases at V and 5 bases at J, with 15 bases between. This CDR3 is CASSRVGWADNEQFF. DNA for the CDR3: TGTGCCAGCAGCCGCGTCGGGTGGGCGGACAATGAGCAGTTCTTC.

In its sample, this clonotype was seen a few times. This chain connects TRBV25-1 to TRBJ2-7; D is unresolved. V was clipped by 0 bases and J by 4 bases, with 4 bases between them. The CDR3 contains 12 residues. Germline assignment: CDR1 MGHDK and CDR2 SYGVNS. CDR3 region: CASSEYLYEQYF. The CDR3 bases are TGTGCCAGCAGTGAATACCTATACGAGCAGTACTTC.

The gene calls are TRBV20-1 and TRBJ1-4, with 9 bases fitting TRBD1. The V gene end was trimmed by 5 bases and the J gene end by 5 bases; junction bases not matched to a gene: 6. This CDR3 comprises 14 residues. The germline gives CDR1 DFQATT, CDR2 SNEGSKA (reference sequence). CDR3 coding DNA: TGCAGTGCTTCCCCGACAGGGGGGAATGAAAAACTGTTTTTT. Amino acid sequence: CSASPTGGNEKLFF.

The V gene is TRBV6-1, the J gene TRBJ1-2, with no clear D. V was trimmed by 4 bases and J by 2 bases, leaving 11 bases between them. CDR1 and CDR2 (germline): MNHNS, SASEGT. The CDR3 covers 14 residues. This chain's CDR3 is CASSGGYNNYGYTF. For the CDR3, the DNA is TGTGCCAGCAGTGGAGGCTATAACAACTATGGCTACACCTTC.

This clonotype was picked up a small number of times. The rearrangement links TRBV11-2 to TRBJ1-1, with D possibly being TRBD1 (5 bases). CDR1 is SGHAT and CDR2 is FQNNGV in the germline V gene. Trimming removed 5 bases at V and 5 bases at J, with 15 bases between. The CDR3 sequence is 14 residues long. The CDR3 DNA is TGTGCCAGCAGCCCGCGGGTGGGGGGGACTGAAGCTTTCTTT. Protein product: CASSPRVGGTEAFF.

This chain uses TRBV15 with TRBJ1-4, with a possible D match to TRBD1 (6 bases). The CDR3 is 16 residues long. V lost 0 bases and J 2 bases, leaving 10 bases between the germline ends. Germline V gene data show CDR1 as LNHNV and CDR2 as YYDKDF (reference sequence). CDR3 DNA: TGTGCCACCAGCAGAGATCGGGGGGCGACTAATGAAAAACTGTTTTTT. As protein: CATSRDRGATNEKLFF.

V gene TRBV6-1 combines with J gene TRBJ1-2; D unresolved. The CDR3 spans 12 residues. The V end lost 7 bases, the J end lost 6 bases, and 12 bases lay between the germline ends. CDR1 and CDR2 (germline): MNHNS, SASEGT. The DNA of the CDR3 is TGTGCCAGCACCACCACGGTGGATGGCTACACCTTC. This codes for CASTTTVDGYTF.

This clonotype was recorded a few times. In DNA, the CDR3 is TGTGCCAGCAGCGGGGACATAGTAGTGGGGCGAGGAGGAAACACCATATATTTT. It encodes CASSGDIVVGRGGNTIYF. The chain recombines TRBV9 with TRBJ1-3; the D gene is possibly TRBD1 (6 bases). V dropped 3 bases and J dropped 4 bases, with 23 bases sitting between them. The CDR3 has 18 amino acids. Germline lookup yields CDR1 SGDLS and CDR2 YYNGEE.

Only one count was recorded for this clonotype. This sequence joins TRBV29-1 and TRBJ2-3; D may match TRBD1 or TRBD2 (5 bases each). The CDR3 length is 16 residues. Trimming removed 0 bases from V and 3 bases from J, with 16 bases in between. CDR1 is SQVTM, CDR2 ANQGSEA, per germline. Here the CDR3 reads CSVEDRGRSTTDTQYF. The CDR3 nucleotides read TGCAGCGTTGAAGATCGGGGCAGGTCCACAACAGATACGCAGTATTTT.

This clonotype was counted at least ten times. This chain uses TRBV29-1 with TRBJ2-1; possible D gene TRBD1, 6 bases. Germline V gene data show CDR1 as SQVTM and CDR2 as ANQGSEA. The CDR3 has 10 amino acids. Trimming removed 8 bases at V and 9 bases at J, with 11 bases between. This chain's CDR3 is CSTGGFEQFF. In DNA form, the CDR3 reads TGCAGCACTGGGGGCTTTGAGCAGTTCTTC.

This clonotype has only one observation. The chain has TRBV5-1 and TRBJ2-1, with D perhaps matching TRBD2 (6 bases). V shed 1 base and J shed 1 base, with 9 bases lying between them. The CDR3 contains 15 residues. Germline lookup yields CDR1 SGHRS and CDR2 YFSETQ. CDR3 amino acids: CASSLIGGSYNEQFF. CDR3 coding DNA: TGCGCCAGCAGCTTGATCGGGGGTTCCTACAATGAGCAGTTCTTC.